Presented here are 20 T cell receptor beta chains from one specimen sequenced in a study of CD4+ T cells in melanoma. TCRdb keeps only in-frame clones here, not all; method: immunoSEQ multiplex PCR. The sample records roughly 54,000 clones, 89% being singletons. The sample taken for sequencing was peripheral blood. These receptors were collected from a human donor with melanoma.

The chain links TRBV18 to TRBJ1-2; no reliable D call. Germline CDR1 and CDR2: KGHSH and LQKENI. Trimming stripped 2 bases from V and 6 bases from J, with 7 bases between. The CDR3 loop spans 12 amino acids. CDR3 amino acids: CASSPRPDGYTF. Written as DNA, the CDR3 is TGTGCCAGCTCACCAAGGCCCGATGGCTACACCTTC.

The chain combines TRBV30 with TRBJ1-5; TRBD1 is a possible D gene (5 bases). This CDR3 contains 13 residues. With 2 bases removed from V and 9 bases from J, the gap between germline ends came to 14 bases. Looked up from germline, CDR1 is GTSNPN and CDR2 is SVGIG (reference sequence). The CDR3 region is CAWSPPGRAPQHF. In DNA, the CDR3 is TGTGCCTGGAGTCCGCCAGGGAGGGCGCCCCAGCATTTT.

The chain joins TRBV11-1 to TRBJ2-7; tentative D call: TRBD1 (5 bases). The CDR3 is made up of 14 amino acids. Looked up from germline, CDR1 is SGHAT and CDR2 is FQDESV (reference sequence). V was pared by 1 base and J by 6 bases, with 13 bases between. CDR3 coding DNA: TGTGCCAGCAGCTTAGACCAGGGAAGCCTCGAGCAGTACTTC. Translation gives CASSLDQGSLEQYF.

V usage is TRBV11-2 and J usage is TRBJ2-3, with 8 bases identical to TRBD1. Per germline, CDR1 SGHAT and CDR2 FQNNGV. The CDR3 runs to 15 residues. V shed 1 base, J shed 0 bases, and the junction held 0 bases outside the gene matches. The CDR3 loop reads CASSLGQGSTDTQYF. The CDR3 DNA follows: TGTGCCAGCAGCTTAGGACAGGGGAGCACAGATACGCAGTATTTT. Using reference TRBV11-2 and TRBJ2-3 for the parts outside the CDR3, the full variable domain is EAGVAQSPRYKIIEKRQSVAFWCNPISGHATLYWYQQILGQGPKLLIQFQNNGVVDDSQLPKDRFSAERLKGVDSTLKIQPAKLEDSAVYLCASSLGQGSTDTQYFGPGTRLTVL.

The chain recombines TRBV27 with TRBJ2-7; TRBD1 aligns across 7 bases. Germline CDR1 MNHEY, CDR2 SMNVEV (reference sequence). Losses at the gene ends were 5 bases for V and 3 bases for J; bases not matched to a gene: 16. The CDR3 runs to 17 residues. The CDR3 DNA is TGTGCCAGCAGTCCTAACAACCGGGACAGCTTATACTACGAGCAGTACTTC. Encoded protein: CASSPNNRDSLYYEQYF.

The chain is built from TRBV7-2 and TRBJ1-1; 11 bases are a match to TRBD1. Per the germline V gene, CDR1 is SGHTA and CDR2 is FQGNSA. Trimming at V came to 1 base and at J to 3 bases, leaving 10 bases not matched to a gene. The CDR3 is 18 amino acids. The CDR3 loop reads CASSLDGQGAMKYTEAFF. The CDR3, as DNA: TGTGCCAGCAGCTTAGATGGACAGGGGGCCATGAAGTACACTGAAGCTTTCTTT.

The CDR3 nucleotides are TGTGCCAGCAGTGAAGGGCAGGAAGAGACCCAGTACTTC. Its protein product is CASSEGQEETQYF. This chain uses TRBV2 with TRBJ2-5, with D unresolved. Trimming cost V 1 base and J 3 bases, with 6 bases left between them. This CDR3 is 13 amino acids long. Germline V CDR1 and CDR2: SNHLY, FYNNEI.

This sequence joins TRBV6-5 and TRBJ1-5, with D unresolved. The germline V gene has CDR1 MNHEY and CDR2 SVGAGI. The CDR3 covers 13 residues. Trimming took 8 bases from V and 0 from J, leaving 8 bases between them. CDR3 nucleotides: TGTGCCAGCGGAGTATATAGCAATCAGCCCCAGCATTTT. It codes for CASGVYSNQPQHF.

The chain's CDR3 is CASSQMDRSDQPQHF. The CDR3 DNA follows: TGCGCCAGCAGCCAAATGGACAGGTCGGATCAGCCCCAGCATTTT. The chain has TRBV4-3 and TRBJ1-5; 7 nucleotides match TRBD1. The CDR3 contains 15 residues. Germline CDR1 LGHNA, CDR2 YSLEER. The V and J ends lost 2 bases and 5 bases, in that order; junction bases with no gene match: 6.

The chain carries TRBV28 and TRBJ2-7; TRBD2 is a possible D gene (5 bases). The CDR3 totals 15 residues. The germline V gene encodes CDR1 MDHEN and CDR2 SYDVKM. Trimming removed 4 bases at V and 0 bases at J, with 13 bases between. CDR3 coding DNA: TGTGCCAGCAGTTCCGGCGGGTCTCCCTCCTACGAGCAGTACTTC. Translation gives CASSSGGSPSYEQYF. Filled out from reference TRBV28 and TRBJ2-7, the complete variable domain reads DVKVTQSSRYLVKRTGEKVFLECVQDMDHENMFWYRQDPGLGLRLIYFSYDVKMKEKGDIPEGYSVSREKKERFSLILESASTNQTSMYLCASSSGGSPSYEQYFGPGTRLTVT.

This chain's CDR3 is CASSFGGAAEAFF. The CDR3 region has the DNA TGTGCCAGCAGCTTTGGTGGGGCTGCTGAAGCTTTCTTT. The chain couples TRBV7-2 to TRBJ1-1, with D maybe TRBD1 (5 bases). Trimming took 3 bases from V and 6 from J, leaving 11 bases between them. The CDR3 has 13 amino acids. In germline, CDR1 is SGHTA, CDR2 FQGNSA.

The V and J genes are TRBV30 and TRBJ1-2; D is ambiguous. V was trimmed by 3 bases and J by 8 bases, leaving 16 bases between them. Germline V CDR1 and CDR2: GTSNPN, SVGIG (reference sequence). The CDR3 has 13 amino acids. The CDR3 region has the DNA TGTGCCTGGAGGCCTCAGGTGCTTTTGGGCTACACCTTC. It encodes CAWRPQVLLGYTF. Full variable domain (missing parts from reference TRBV30 and TRBJ1-2): SQTIHQWPATLVQPVGSPLSLECTVEGTSNPNLYWYRQAAGRGLQLLFYSVGIGQISSEVPQNLSASRPQDRQFILSSKKLLLSDSGFYLCAWRPQVLLGYTFGSGTRLTVV.

The rearrangement links TRBV25-1 to TRBJ1-5; D gene unclear. The CDR3 contains 13 residues. From germline, CDR1 is MGHDK and CDR2 SYGVNS. Trimming removed 2 bases from V and 1 base from J, with 3 bases in between. The CDR3 is CASSEGSNQPQHF. In nucleotides, the CDR3 is TGTGCCAGCAGTGAAGGAAGCAATCAGCCCCAGCATTTT.

This chain links TRBV5-4 with TRBJ2-1; D call uncertain. This CDR3 has 11 amino acids. Between the trimmed V and J ends, which lost 1 base and 9 bases, there was a span of 5 bases. CDR1 and CDR2 from the germline V gene are SGHNT and YYREEE (reference sequence). CDR3: CASSLQREQFF. Here the CDR3 DNA reads TGTGCCAGCAGCTTGCAGCGTGAGCAGTTCTTC.

The chain recombines TRBV2 with TRBJ2-3; a possible D gene is TRBD1 (5 bases). Per germline, CDR1 SNHLY and CDR2 FYNNEI. The CDR3 consists of 14 residues. The V gene lost 9 bases and the J gene lost 1 base, with 14 bases spanning the gap. CDR3: CASDTGDGTDTQYF. CDR3 coding DNA: TGTGCCAGTGACACAGGAGACGGCACAGATACGCAGTATTTT.

In this sample, this clone turned up once. The chain employs TRBV7-9 and TRBJ1-1; TRBD1 matches 10 bases. Germline lookup yields CDR1 SEHNR and CDR2 FQNEAQ (reference sequence). The ends lost 5 bases at V and 3 bases at J; junction bases unmatched: 6. The CDR3 length is 15 residues. CDR3 DNA sequence: TGTGCCAGCAGCCCACAGACAGGGGGCTACACTGAAGCTTTCTTT. Translated, it gives CASSPQTGGYTEAFF.

The chain has TRBV6-6 and TRBJ1-2; D gene ambiguous. Between the trimmed V and J ends, which lost 8 bases and 2 bases, there was a span of 6 bases. The CDR3 covers 11 residues. Germline CDR1 MNHNY, CDR2 SVGAGI (reference sequence). The CDR3 sequence: CASVFNYGYTF. CDR3 nucleotide sequence: TGTGCCAGCGTTTTCAACTATGGCTACACCTTC.

This clone has just one count. The rearrangement joins TRBV7-9 to TRBJ1-3; D gene uncertain. Deletions cut 5 bases from V and 8 bases from J, with 19 bases between. CDR1 is SEHNR and CDR2 is FQNEAQ in the germline V gene (reference sequence). This CDR3 has 15 amino acids. The CDR3 nucleotides read TGTGCCAGCAGCCCCGGACGGATCGCGGCGCACACCATATATTTT. This translates into CASSPGRIAAHTIYF. Full variable domain (outside the CDR3, taken from reference TRBV7-9 and TRBJ1-3): DTGVSQNPRHKITKRGQNVTFRCDPISEHNRLYWYRQTLGQGPEFLTYFQNEAQLEKSRLLSDRFSAERPKGSFSTLEIQRTEQGDSAMYLCASSPGRIAAHTIYFGEGSWLTVV.

This clone was seen a few times. The chain is built from TRBV7-9 and TRBJ1-2, with 8 bases aligning to TRBD1. V lost 5 bases and J lost 2; bases outside the gene matches: 4. CDR1 and CDR2 from the germline V gene are SEHNR and FQNEAQ (reference sequence). The CDR3 runs 14 residues. CDR3 DNA sequence: TGTGCCAGCAGCAACAGGGGGACAAACTATGGCTACACCTTC. Its protein product is CASSNRGTNYGYTF.

In its sample, this clone was seen a few times. This rearrangement joins TRBV7-2 to TRBJ2-7, with D possibly TRBD2 on 6 matching bases. The germline CDR1 and CDR2 sequences are SGHTA and FQGNSA. The CDR3 length is 13 residues. The V end was cut by 0 bases, the J end by 5 bases, with 8 bases between. CDR3 sequence reads: CASSLAGGDEQYF. The CDR3 DNA is TGTGCCAGCAGCTTAGCCGGCGGGGACGAGCAGTACTTC.